This TCR beta chain was found in a study of blood T cells in healthy people across ages. The V segment lost 0 bases and the J segment 4 bases; nucleotides outside the gene matches: 6. The germline CDR1 and CDR2 sequences are LGHNA and YNFKEQ. CDR3 length: 18 residues. Sample-barcoded 5' priming and a J-beta primer mix drove a second PCR of about 6 to 11 cycles. Every cDNA molecule bore a tag from a template-switch adaptor containing 12 random nucleotides. TCRdb reanalysed the 5' RACE reads using MiXCR and keeps one entry per CDR3 protein. The sample shows approximately 940,000 distinct CDR3 sequences, roughly 52% of them seen only once.

Source material: blood. This clonotype was sampled from a man between 25 and 39 years old in good health. V and J are TRBV4-2 and TRBJ2-3; 14 bases line up with TRBD2. The CDR3 protein is CASSQETSGGALADTQYF. DNA for the CDR3: TGTGCCAGCAGCCAAGAGACTAGCGGGGGGGCCCTCGCAGATACGCAGTATTTT.